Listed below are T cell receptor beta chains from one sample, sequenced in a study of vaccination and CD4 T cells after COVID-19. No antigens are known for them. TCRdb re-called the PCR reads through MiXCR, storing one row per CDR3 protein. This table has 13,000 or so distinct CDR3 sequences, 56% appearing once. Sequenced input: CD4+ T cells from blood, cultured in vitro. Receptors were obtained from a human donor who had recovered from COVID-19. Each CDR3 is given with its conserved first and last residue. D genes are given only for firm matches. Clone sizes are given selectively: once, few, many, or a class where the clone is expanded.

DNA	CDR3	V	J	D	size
TGTGCCAGCAGTTTTGTCTCGGGGGTCCGGGCCGAGCAGTACTTC	CASSFVSGVRAEQYF	TRBV27	TRBJ2-7	.	.
TGTGCCAGCAGCTTAGACCAGGGACGTCCCCAGCATTTT	CASSLDQGRPQHF	TRBV7-2	TRBJ1-5	.	few
TGTGCCAGCACCCCCGGGGGACATCACTACGAGCAGTACTTC	CASTPGGHHYEQYF	TRBV6-1	TRBJ2-7	.	once
TGTGCCAGCAGTTTGGGCCCCACTGGAAACACCATATATTTT	CASSLGPTGNTIYF	TRBV28	TRBJ1-3	.	once
TGCAGTGCTAGAGACCCTCGGCGGGACAGGGATGAAAAACTGTTTTTT	CSARDPRRDRDEKLFF	TRBV20-1	TRBJ1-4	TRBD1	few
TGCGCCAGCAGCTCTACAGGGGGCTATGGCTACACCTTC	CASSSTGGYGYTF	TRBV5-1	TRBJ1-2	TRBD1	.
TGTGCCAGCAGTTTGAGCGCGAACACCGGGGAGCTGTTTTTT	CASSLSANTGELFF	TRBV12-3/TRBV12-4	TRBJ2-2	.	.
TGCAGTGCTGGACAGGTCTTTCAAGAGACCCAGTACTTC	CSAGQVFQETQYF	TRBV20-1	TRBJ2-5	TRBD1	.
TGTGCCAGCAGTCAACAGGGAGAGGGTTCACCCCTCCACTTT	CASSQQGEGSPLHF	TRBV6-1	TRBJ1-6	.	.
TGCAGCGCGGGACAGGGCATTAACTATGGCTACACCTTC	CSAGQGINYGYTF	TRBV29-1	TRBJ1-2	TRBD1	.
TGTGCCAGCAGCTGGGTTTCGGTTTTGGGCGGGAACGAGCAGTACTTC	CASSWVSVLGGNEQYF	TRBV7-2	TRBJ2-7	.	few
TGTGCCAGTAGTATTCGGCAGAACTATGGCTACACCTTC	CASSIRQNYGYTF	TRBV19	TRBJ1-2	.	few
TGTGCCAGCAGCCTTAGATCGGGGGAGACAGATACGCAGTATTTT	CASSLRSGETDTQYF	TRBV4-2	TRBJ2-3	.	.
TGTGCCAGCCAGCGGGAGGCTGACTTGGCGCAGTATTTT	CASQREADLAQYF	TRBV2	TRBJ2-3	TRBD2	.
TGTGCCAGCAGCCGCTTGAGGGCAGATACGCAGTATTTT	CASSRLRADTQYF	TRBV11-2	TRBJ2-3	.	.
TGTGCCAGCAGGTCAGCGGGTGCTAGCTCCTACGAGCAGTACTTC	CASRSAGASSYEQYF	TRBV25-1	TRBJ2-7	.	.
TGTGCCAGCAGTTACTCATCTAGCGGGCCCCGCACAGATACGCAGTATTTT	CASSYSSSGPRTDTQYF	TRBV6-2/TRBV6-3	TRBJ2-3	TRBD2	.
TGTGCCAGCAGGGGGACTAGCGGGACCAATGAGCAGTTCTTC	CASRGTSGTNEQFF	TRBV27	TRBJ2-1	TRBD2	.
TGTGCCAGCAGTTCAGGGAGGGTAACATCGACCCAGCATTTT	CASSSGRVTSTQHF	TRBV27	TRBJ1-5	.	.